The 28 T cell receptor beta chains given below trace back to one sample, sequenced in a study of cytomegalovirus exposure and HLA in healthy donors. PCR used 60 Vbeta primers and 13 Jbeta primers. Using immunoSEQ multiplex PCR, the repertoire was profiled, and TCRdb retains in-frame clones only, with some absent. This sample's table has 38,000 or so clones. The sequenced material came from PBMCs. The receptors originated from a man between 40 and 49 years old in good health and CMV-seropositive.

This sequence joins TRBV6-1 and TRBJ1-4, with 7 nucleotides matching TRBD1. The V gene end was trimmed by 5 bases and the J gene end by 3 bases; junction bases not matched to a gene: 3. Germline V gives CDR1 MNHNS, CDR2 SASEGT. The CDR3 has 14 amino acids. Here the CDR3 DNA reads TGTGCCAGCAGTTCAGGGGGTGCTAATGAAAAACTGTTTTTT. Translating it yields CASSSGGANEKLFF.

This chain connects TRBV5-1 to TRBJ2-7; D might be TRBD2 (6 bases). The CDR3 sequence is 14 residues long. Looked up from germline, CDR1 is SGHRS and CDR2 is YFSETQ. V was pared by 4 bases and J by 4 bases, with 15 bases between. DNA for the CDR3: TGCGCCAGCAGCGAGACTCCGAGCGGGTACGAGCAGTACTTC. It yields the protein CASSETPSGYEQYF.

The chain links TRBV25-1 to TRBJ2-7; D is undetermined. Trimming cost V 2 bases and J 0 bases, with 11 bases left between them. The CDR3 spans 15 residues. Germline values: CDR1 MGHDK, CDR2 SYGVNS. CDR3 sequence (DNA): TGTGCCAGCAGTGAAACAGTACTGAGCTCCTACGAGCAGTACTTC. Protein sequence: CASSETVLSSYEQYF.

V gene TRBV19 combines with J gene TRBJ1-4; the match to TRBD1 covers 8 bases. Per germline, CDR1 LNHDA and CDR2 SQIVND (reference sequence). V shed 6 bases, J shed 3 bases, and the junction held 3 bases outside the gene matches. The CDR3 is 14 residues long. This chain's CDR3 is CASSRTGPNEKLFF. CDR3 sequence (DNA): TGTGCCAGTAGCCGGACAGGGCCTAATGAAAAACTGTTTTTT.

The V and J genes are TRBV15 and TRBJ2-2, with 10 bases aligning to TRBD1. This CDR3 is 14 amino acids long. The junction had 1 base not matched to a gene; V was cut back by 3 bases and J by 6 bases. The germline CDR1 and CDR2 sequences are LNHNV and YYDKDF (reference sequence). CDR3 coding DNA: TGTGCCACCAGCAGGGGGACAGGGGCCGGGGAGCTGTTTTTT. Translation: CATSRGTGAGELFF.

This chain links TRBV21-1 with TRBJ2-6; the table's TRBD1 call for D was not verified on the DNA. TRBV21-1 constitutes a pseudogene. The CDR3 spans 18 residues. In DNA, the CDR3 is TGTGCCAGCAGCAACTCCTGGGACAGCGACTCTGGGGCCAACGTCCTGACTTTC. Protein: CASSNSWDSDSGANVLTF.

This rearrangement joins TRBV18 to TRBJ2-2, with 7 nucleotides matching TRBD1. The CDR3 sequence is 12 residues long. Germline CDR1 is KGHSH and CDR2 is LQKENI. The V segment lost 4 bases and the J segment 9 bases; nucleotides outside the gene matches: 2. The DNA for the CDR3 is TGTGCCAGCTCACGGGACAGTAGGGAGCTGTTTTTT. Translation gives CASSRDSRELFF.

CDR3 coding DNA: TGTGCCTGGAGTGCAGGCAGGCCTTCATGGACTGAAGAGACCCAGTACTTC. Its protein is CAWSAGRPSWTEETQYF. The rearrangement links TRBV30 to TRBJ2-5; possible D gene TRBD2, 5 bases. CDR3 length: 17 amino acids. Trimming removed 1 base from V and 3 bases from J, with 21 bases in between. From germline, CDR1 is GTSNPN and CDR2 SVGIG (reference sequence).

The chain carries TRBV7-9 and TRBJ2-1; the match to TRBD2 covers 9 bases. Trimming took 4 bases from V and 4 from J; bases not matched to a gene: 5. The CDR3 is made up of 15 amino acids. Germline V CDR1 and CDR2: SEHNR, FQNEAQ (reference sequence). The CDR3 coding sequence is TGTGCCAGCAGCTCATCGGGACTAGCTTACAATGAGCAGTTCTTC. Its translation: CASSSSGLAYNEQFF. Full variable domain (rest looked up from reference TRBV7-9 and TRBJ2-1): DTGVSQNPRHKITKRGQNVTFRCDPISEHNRLYWYRQTLGQGPEFLTYFQNEAQLEKSRLLSDRFSAERPKGSFSTLEIQRTEQGDSAMYLCASSSSGLAYNEQFFGPGTRLTVL.

The J gene is TRBJ2-2, the V gene TRBV25-1; 10 nucleotides match TRBD2. The CDR3 is made up of 15 amino acids. V trimming: 2 bases; J trimming: 3 bases; junction bases outside the gene matches: 0. The germline V gene has CDR1 MGHDK and CDR2 SYGVNS. The CDR3 DNA reads TGTGCCAGCAGTGAAAGCGGGAGGGACACCGGGGAGCTGTTTTTT. Translated: CASSESGRDTGELFF.

The chain recombines TRBV5-1 with TRBJ2-7, with D perhaps TRBD1 (7 bases). Germline V gene lookup returns CDR1 SGHRS and CDR2 YFSETQ. Trimming took 0 bases from V and 0 from J, leaving 28 bases between them. This CDR3 spans 21 amino acids. The CDR3 DNA reads as TGCGCCAGCAGCTTGGCGCTTTCCCCCCGGCGCGGGACAGTCAGCTCCTACGAGCAGTACTTC. Its protein product is CASSLALSPRRGTVSSYEQYF.

The chain joins TRBV14 to TRBJ2-5, with D unclear. The CDR3 covers 14 residues. V was shortened by 1 base and J by 7 bases, with 13 bases between the two germline ends. Germline V gene sequence: CDR1 SGHDN, CDR2 FVKESK. The CDR3 region is CASSQGRVIGTQYF. The CDR3 DNA follows: TGTGCCAGCAGCCAAGGTCGGGTTATTGGGACCCAGTACTTC.

The chain joins TRBV10-3 to TRBJ1-4; D uncertain. The CDR3 covers 14 residues. V lost 11 bases and J 3 bases, leaving 16 bases between the germline ends. Germline assignment: CDR1 ENHRY and CDR2 SYGVKD. In nucleotides, the CDR3 is TGTGCCTCAACTTCTTCCGGGTCTAATGAAAAACTGTTTTTT. This encodes CASTSSGSNEKLFF.

CDR3 DNA: TGTGCCAGCAGTCAGGTAGCGGGAGGGCCGGAGCAGTACTTC. Translated: CASSQVAGGPEQYF. The chain has TRBV2 and TRBJ2-7; 11 bases map to TRBD2. The germline V gene encodes CDR1 SNHLY and CDR2 FYNNEI. CDR3 length: 14 residues. V lost 5 bases and J lost 7; bases outside the gene matches: 7.

The chain has TRBV29-1 and TRBJ2-5, with D possibly matching TRBD2 (6 bases). This CDR3 region has 11 residues. Germline V gives CDR1 SQVTM, CDR2 ANQGSEA. Trimming cost V 6 bases and J 4 bases, with 9 bases left between them. In nucleotides, the CDR3 is TGCAGCGTGGAGGGTTCAGAGACCCAGTACTTC. This encodes CSVEGSETQYF.

The chain uses TRBV5-6 and TRBJ2-5; 7 nucleotides align to TRBD1. The length of the CDR3 is 14 residues. Germline CDR1 is SGHDT and CDR2 is YYEEEE. The junction had 5 bases not matched to a gene; V was cut back by 2 bases and J by 4 bases. CDR3 nucleotides: TGTGCCAGCAGCTTTGGGGACAGAAGAGAGACCCAGTACTTC. This translates into CASSFGDRRETQYF. The whole variable domain, filled in from reference TRBV5-6 and TRBJ2-5, reads DAGVTQSPTHLIKTRGQQVTLRCSPKSGHDTVSWYQQALGQGPQFIFQYYEEEERQRGNFPDRFSGHQFPNYSSELNVNALLLGDSALYLCASSFGDRRETQYFGPGTRLLVL.

The chain is built from TRBV7-2 and TRBJ1-2, with D tentatively TRBD1 (6 bases). The CDR3 spans 16 residues. V lost 5 bases and J 4 bases, leaving 20 bases between the germline ends. Germline CDR1 and CDR2: SGHTA and FQGNSA. CDR3: CASSPLHRDIGYGYTF. In nucleotides, the CDR3 is TGTGCCAGCAGCCCACTACACAGGGATATAGGCTATGGCTACACCTTC. Full variable domain (rest looked up from reference TRBV7-2 and TRBJ1-2): GAGVSQSPSNKVTEKGKDVELRCDPISGHTALYWYRQSLGQGLEFLIYFQGNSAPDKSGLPSDRFSAERTGGSVSTLTIQRTQQEDSAVYLCASSPLHRDIGYGYTFGSGTRLTVV.

This chain connects TRBV28 to TRBJ2-5, with D unresolved. The J call is uncertain, as TRBJ2-7 better fits the DNA end. CDR3 length equals 11 residues. The germline V gene encodes CDR1 MDHEN and CDR2 SYDVKM. In DNA form, the CDR3 reads TGTGCCAGCAGTTTAGATTACGAGCAGTACTTC. Amino acids: CASSLDYEQYF.

The chain uses TRBV28 and TRBJ1-5; D is ambiguous. V was cut by 4 bases and J by 1 base, with 8 bases left in between. This CDR3 contains 14 residues. Germline V gene data show CDR1 as MDHEN and CDR2 as SYDVKM. The DNA for the CDR3 is TGTGCCAGCAGTTATGACGGGAGCAATCAGCCCCAGCATTTT. Protein sequence: CASSYDGSNQPQHF.

The chain has TRBV7-2 and TRBJ2-3; D not resolved. Germline values: CDR1 SGHTA, CDR2 FQGNSA. This CDR3 is 13 amino acids long. V was pared by 5 bases and J by 5 bases, with 11 bases between. In DNA, the CDR3 is TGTGCCAGCAGCGATCAACACAGAGATACGCAGTATTTT. Residues: CASSDQHRDTQYF.

The chain carries TRBV10-3 and TRBJ2-2; 10 bases match TRBD2. Trimming removed 9 bases from V and 1 base from J; junction bases left unmatched: 2. Germline loops: CDR1 ENHRY, CDR2 SYGVKD. This CDR3 spans 14 amino acids. CDR3 in DNA: TGTGCCATTGGGACTAGCGAGAACACCGGGGAGCTGTTTTTT. Residues: CAIGTSENTGELFF.

The rearrangement uses TRBV7-2 and TRBJ1-5; tentatively, D is TRBD1 (6 bases). This CDR3 contains 14 residues. Germline-derived CDR1 and CDR2 are SGHTA and FQGNSA. Trimming cost V 5 bases and J 8 bases, with 16 bases left between them. The CDR3 DNA reads as TGTGCCAGCAGCGCCGACAGGCTTGGGGAGCCCCAGCATTTT. Translated: CASSADRLGEPQHF.

CDR3 in DNA: TGTGCCAGTAGTATAGTTTCTGAGGGGGCATATGGCTACACCTTC. It codes for CASSIVSEGAYGYTF. The chain couples TRBV19 to TRBJ1-2, with 7 bases identical to TRBD1. CDR3 length equals 15 residues. V lost 1 base, J lost 5 bases, and 7 bases stayed unmatched. Germline V CDR1 and CDR2: LNHDA, SQIVND (reference sequence).

Here the CDR3 reads CAWGGGAGDTQYF. The CDR3, as DNA: TGTGCCTGGGGGGGCGGAGCCGGGGATACGCAGTATTTT. V gene TRBV30 combines with J gene TRBJ2-3; a possible D gene is TRBD1 (6 bases). V lost 5 bases to trimming and J lost 6 bases, with 15 bases between them. CDR3 size: 13 residues. Germline lookup yields CDR1 GTSNPN and CDR2 SVGIG (reference sequence).

This chain joins TRBV2 and TRBJ2-5, with TRBD2 matching 8 bases. With the DNA end fitting TRBJ2-7 better, the J assignment may be wrong. This CDR3 spans 14 amino acids. Germline V CDR1 and CDR2: SNHLY, FYNNEI. The CDR3 here is CASRGPSGGDEQYF. The DNA of the CDR3 is TGTGCCAGCAGGGGCCCTTCCGGGGGGGACGAGCAGTACTTC.

The rearrangement links TRBV2 to TRBJ2-1; TRBD2 agrees at 7 bases. V gave up 7 bases and J gave up 7 bases; unmatched junction bases: 10. The CDR3 sequence is 14 residues long. Per the germline V gene, CDR1 is SNHLY and CDR2 is FYNNEI. CDR3 sequence (DNA): TGTGCCAGCACTCCCCTGCGGGAGTTAAATGAGCAGTTCTTC. Its protein product is CASTPLRELNEQFF. Full variable domain (missing parts from reference TRBV2 and TRBJ2-1): EPEVTQTPSHQVTQMGQEVILRCVPISNHLYFYWYRQILGQKVEFLVSFYNNEISEKSEIFDDQFSVERPDGSNFTLKIRSTKLEDSAMYFCASTPLRELNEQFFGPGTRLTVL.

Here the CDR3 reads CASSPDRGSYEQYF. The CDR3 coding sequence is TGTGCCAGCAGTCCAGACAGGGGGTCTTACGAGCAGTACTTC. The genes are TRBV6-5 and TRBJ2-7, with 9 positions matching TRBD1. The CDR3 is 14 residues long. CDR1 and CDR2 from the germline V gene are MNHEY and SVGAGI. Losses at the gene ends were 5 bases for V and 4 bases for J; bases not matched to a gene: 6.

The rearrangement uses TRBV27 and TRBJ1-2; D gene ambiguous. Trimming left V 5 bases short and J 5 bases short, with 6 bases between. Per the germline V gene, CDR1 is MNHEY and CDR2 is SMNVEV (reference sequence). The CDR3 covers 11 residues. CDR3 DNA sequence: TGTGCCAGCAGTAACTTATATGGCTACACCTTC. It yields the protein CASSNLYGYTF.